These 26 T cell receptor beta chains originate from one sample sequenced in a study of T cell responses to AZD1222 COVID-19 vaccine. Sequencing used immunoSEQ multiplex PCR; TCRdb keeps in-frame clones, though not all of them. There are over 95,000 clones in the sample; 90% to 95% occur only once, and 8% to 9.5% lies in the top ten. Specimen: peripheral blood, collected 28 days after the second AZD1222 dose. Receptor source: an adult who received the AZD1222 COVID-19 vaccine.

The J gene is TRBJ2-1, the V gene TRBV19; TRBD1 might be the D (6 bases). CDR1 is LNHDA, CDR2 SQIVND, per germline (reference sequence). The CDR3 covers 15 residues. V lost 6 bases to trimming and J lost 8 bases, with 20 bases between them. The CDR3 region has the DNA TGTGCCAGTAGCCTACAGGGCGTCGGTGGATATGAGCAGTTCTTC. Translation gives CASSLQGVGGYEQFF.

This clone has a count of ten or more. Other DNA sequences within the sample encode an identical CDR3. V and J are TRBV20-1 and TRBJ2-5, with no clear D. CDR1 and CDR2 from the germline V gene are DFQATT and SNEGSKA (reference sequence). CDR3 length equals 11 residues. V was trimmed by 3 bases and J by 3 bases, leaving 5 bases between them. The CDR3: CSARAEETQYF. CDR3 nucleotides: TGCAGTGCTAGGGCAGAAGAGACCCAGTACTTC.

V is TRBV3-1 (or the pseudogene TRBV3-2) and J is TRBJ2-7; 7 bases align to TRBD1. Germline values: CDR1 LGHDT, CDR2 YNNKEL (reference sequence). V lost 3 bases to trimming and J lost 6 bases; unmatched junction nucleotides: 11. The CDR3 is 15 residues long. The DNA for the CDR3 is TGTGCCAGCAGCCATTGGGCAGGGGGTGGTAGCGAGCAGTACTTC. This encodes CASSHWAGGGSEQYF.

The chain combines TRBV7-3 with TRBJ2-1; 7 bases match TRBD2. There are 15 residues in the CDR3. V shed 0 bases and J 7 bases; nucleotides not matched to a gene: 6. Germline lookup yields CDR1 SGHTA and CDR2 FQGTGA. The CDR3 sequence: CASSLTSGWVNEQFF. The DNA for the CDR3 is TGTGCCAGCAGCTTAACTAGCGGGTGGGTTAATGAGCAGTTCTTC.

Remarks on this clone: Relative to the germline gene, one junction end is altered; a read error may explain this. The V and J genes are TRBV7-2 and TRBJ2-2; TRBD2 aligns across 10 bases. This CDR3 has 15 amino acids. Germline CDR1 is SGHTA and CDR2 is FQGNSA. CDR3 protein: CASSLAGDNTGELFF. Here the CDR3 DNA reads TGTGCCAGCAGCCTAGCGGGAGACAACACCGGGGAGCTGTTTTTT. Full variable domain (outside the CDR3, taken from reference TRBV7-2 and TRBJ2-2): GAGVSQSPSNKVTEKGKDVELRCDPISGHTALYWYRQSLGQGLEFLIYFQGNSAPDKSGLPSDRFSAERTGGSVSTLTIQRTQQEDSAVYLCASSLAGDNTGELFFGEGSRLTVL.

V usage is TRBV5-1 and J usage is TRBJ2-3; 15 bases agree with TRBD2. Looked up from germline, CDR1 is SGHRS and CDR2 is YFSETQ. The CDR3 extends over 17 amino acids. The trim removed 4 bases at V and 4 bases at J, leaving 7 bases unmatched. The CDR3 reads CASSLGLAGGIADTQYF. The CDR3 nucleotides read TGCGCCAGCAGCCTAGGACTAGCGGGAGGGATCGCAGATACGCAGTATTTT. The whole variable domain, remainder taken from reference TRBV5-1 and TRBJ2-3, is KAGVTQTPRYLIKTRGQQVTLSCSPISGHRSVSWYQQTPGQGLQFLFEYFSETQRNKGNFPGRFSGRQFSNSRSEMNVSTLELGDSALYLCASSLGLAGGIADTQYFGPGTRLTVL.

The chain has TRBV15 and TRBJ2-3; D perhaps matches TRBD1 (6 bases). The germline gives CDR1 LNHNV, CDR2 YYDKDF (reference sequence). V was pared by 2 bases and J by 7 bases, with 10 bases between. The CDR3 is 13 residues long. In nucleotides, the CDR3 is TGTGCCACCAGCAGACAGGGGCTTTATACGCAGTATTTT. This gives the protein CATSRQGLYTQYF.

The CDR3 DNA reads as TGTGCCAGCAGTTCCCCAACTGGCAATCAGCCCCAGCATTTT. Amino acid sequence: CASSSPTGNQPQHF. The genes are TRBV28 and TRBJ1-5; no clear D gene. The CDR3 sequence is 14 residues long. The germline V gene has CDR1 MDHEN and CDR2 SYDVKM. Trimming stripped 4 bases from V and 2 bases from J, with 9 bases between.

The genes are TRBV28 and TRBJ1-2; D might be TRBD1 (5 bases). Trimming took off 4 bases at V and 6 bases at J, with 15 bases between the two ends. The CDR3 contains 14 residues. The germline CDR1 and CDR2 sequences are MDHEN and SYDVKM. The CDR3 is CASSWDLRENGYTF. In DNA, the CDR3 is TGTGCCAGCAGTTGGGACCTCCGAGAAAATGGCTACACCTTC.

The chain recombines TRBV10-3 with TRBJ1-2; D gene ambiguous. This CDR3 has 11 residues. Germline loops: CDR1 ENHRY, CDR2 SYGVKD. Deletions cut 8 bases from V and 4 bases from J, with 8 bases between. The CDR3 is CAIDGPYGYTF. The CDR3 DNA follows: TGTGCCATCGACGGACCCTATGGCTACACCTTC.

The chain recombines TRBV2 with TRBJ1-2, with D possibly being TRBD1 (6 bases). Germline V gene sequence: CDR1 SNHLY, CDR2 FYNNEI. CDR3 length equals 12 residues. V shed 7 bases and J shed 8 bases, with 14 bases lying between them. DNA for the CDR3: TGTGCCAGCAATCGGGACAAGGAGGGCTACACCTTC. It is translated as CASNRDKEGYTF. The entire variable domain, with the rest obtained from reference TRBV2 and TRBJ1-2, is as follows: EPEVTQTPSHQVTQMGQEVILRCVPISNHLYFYWYRQILGQKVEFLVSFYNNEISEKSEIFDDQFSVERPDGSNFTLKIRSTKLEDSAMYFCASNRDKEGYTFGSGTRLTVV.

The V and J genes are TRBV9 and TRBJ1-5; the D is unclear. The ends were cut back, 3 bases at V and 0 bases at J, with 7 bases in the middle. The germline V gene has CDR1 SGDLS and CDR2 YYNGEE. This CDR3 has 14 amino acids. CDR3 DNA: TGTGCCAGCAGCGCCCAGCGTAGCAATCAGCCCCAGCATTTT. This encodes CASSAQRSNQPQHF.

V usage is TRBV6-5 and J usage is TRBJ1-5, with D possibly TRBD1 on 6 matching bases. This CDR3 region has 15 residues. Trimming left V 7 bases short and J 5 bases short, with 18 bases between. Germline CDR1 reads MNHEY; CDR2 reads SVGAGI. CDR3 residues: CASNLGHPTDQPQHF. CDR3 bases: TGTGCCAGCAACTTGGGACACCCTACCGATCAGCCCCAGCATTTT.

This clone was observed a single time. The DNA is omitted, as the CDR3 cannot be located on it reliably, and the CDR3 follows TCRdb's listing. This chain uses TRBV6-2 or TRBV6-3 with TRBJ2-7; the listed D gene, TRBD1, was not tested against the DNA. The germline V gene has CDR1 MNHEY and CDR2 SVGEGT. The CDR3 spans 15 residues, counting both ends. The chain's CDR3 is CASSTSTGLTGEQYF.

The gene calls are TRBV5-6 and TRBJ2-1, with a tentative D call TRBD1 (6 bases). Germline loops: CDR1 SGHDT, CDR2 YYEEEE. V lost 4 bases, J lost 10 bases, and 12 bases lay in between. The CDR3 is made up of 12 amino acids. This CDR3 is CASSRQTGEQFF. For the CDR3, the DNA is TGTGCCAGCAGCCGCCAGACAGGAGAGCAGTTCTTC.

The V call is TRBV28, the J call TRBJ2-4; D unclear. The V gene's germline CDR1 is MDHEN and CDR2 SYDVKM. V shed 5 bases and J shed 5 bases, with 10 bases lying between them. The CDR3 extends over 13 amino acids. CDR3 sequence reads: CASSRTVENIQYF. The CDR3 DNA reads TGTGCCAGCAGTCGGACGGTAGAAAACATTCAGTACTTC.

This chain connects TRBV30 to TRBJ1-5, with no clear D. Germline V CDR1 and CDR2: GTSNPN, SVGIG (reference sequence). Trimming shortened V by 1 base and J by 4 bases, and 14 bases separated the two germline ends. CDR3 length: 15 amino acids. The DNA for the CDR3 is TGTGCCTGGAGTGGGACGGCTCCCATGAATCAGCCCCAGCATTTT. Its protein product is CAWSGTAPMNQPQHF.

The rearrangement links TRBV3-1 (or the pseudogene TRBV3-2) to TRBJ2-5; D remains unclear. The CDR3 consists of 16 residues. V lost 1 base and J lost 3, with 15 bases in between. Germline V CDR1 and CDR2: LGHDT, YNNKEL (reference sequence). The CDR3 region has the DNA TGTGCCAGCAGCCAAGGGTTTTTTAGACCGGAAGAGACCCAGTACTTC. Its translation is CASSQGFFRPEETQYF.

The chain recombines TRBV5-1 with TRBJ1-6, with D possibly TRBD1 on 5 matching bases. This CDR3 spans 17 amino acids. From germline, CDR1 is SGHRS and CDR2 YFSETQ. The V gene lost 0 bases and the J gene lost 5 bases, with 15 bases spanning the gap. The CDR3 DNA follows: TGCGCCAGCAGCTTGGTTGGGGCAGGGAGGAATAATTCACCCCTCCACTTT. It encodes CASSLVGAGRNNSPLHF.

The chain has TRBV27 and TRBJ2-7; 7 bases fit TRBD2. Trimming took 10 bases from V and 0 from J; bases not matched to a gene: 9. The CDR3 runs to 14 residues. Germline assignment: CDR1 MNHEY and CDR2 SMNVEV (reference sequence). CDR3 region: CATMTSRSSYEQYF. In nucleotides, the CDR3 is TGTGCCACTATGACTAGCCGTAGCTCCTACGAGCAGTACTTC.

The chain employs TRBV19 and TRBJ1-2, with TRBD1 matching over 8 bases. V was clipped by 6 bases and J by 0 bases; unmatched bases: 9. This CDR3 comprises 16 residues. Germline lookup yields CDR1 LNHDA and CDR2 SQIVND (reference sequence). CDR3 DNA: TGTGCCAGTAGGACCGGGACAGGTACCACTAACTATGGCTACACCTTC. Protein: CASRTGTGTTNYGYTF. Supplemented by reference TRBV19 and TRBJ1-2, the full variable domain reads DGGITQSPKYLFRKEGQNVTLSCEQNLNHDAMYWYRQDPGQGLRLIYYSQIVNDFQKGDIAEGYSVSREKKESFPLTVTSAQKNPTAFYLCASRTGTGTTNYGYTFGSGTRLTVV.

The rearrangement uses TRBV18 and TRBJ1-1; D perhaps matches TRBD1 (5 bases). Trimming stripped 6 bases from V and 0 bases from J, with 11 bases between. Germline V CDR1 and CDR2: KGHSH, LQKENI. This CDR3 comprises 14 residues. In DNA, the CDR3 is TGTGCCAGCTCGATTGACAGACTGAACACTGAAGCTTTCTTT. It encodes CASSIDRLNTEAFF. The full variable domain, with the rest looked up from reference TRBV18 and TRBJ1-1, is NAGVMQNPRHLVRRRGQEARLRCSPMKGHSHVYWYRQLPEEGLKFMVYLQKENIIDESGMPKERFSAEFPKEGPSILRIQQVVRGDSAAYFCASSIDRLNTEAFFGQGTRLTVV.

The chain couples TRBV15 to TRBJ2-3; D is possibly TRBD1 (6 bases). This CDR3 has 15 residues. Germline CDR1 reads LNHNV; CDR2 reads YYDKDF (reference sequence). V was clipped by 4 bases and J by 5 bases, with 16 bases between them. CDR3 nucleotides: TGTGCCACCAGCACGATCCGGGACAACAAAGATACGCAGTATTTT. As protein: CATSTIRDNKDTQYF.

This chain joins TRBV21-1 and TRBJ1-5; the table's D call TRBD1 went unverified against the DNA. TRBV21-1 is designated a pseudogene. CDR3 length: 18 residues. The CDR3 DNA is TGTGCCAGCAGCAGAAAAGGACAGGGGGACGGGAGCAATCAGCCCCAGCATTTT. It is translated as CASSRKGQGDGSNQPQHF.

The chain uses TRBV30 and TRBJ1-5; D unclear. Trimming shortened V by 1 base and J by 4 bases, and 8 bases separated the two germline ends. Germline-derived CDR1 and CDR2 are GTSNPN and SVGIG (reference sequence). This CDR3 contains 13 residues. The CDR3 nucleotides are TGTGCCTGGAGTGGGGCCATTAATCAGCCCCAGCATTTT. It codes for CAWSGAINQPQHF.

The chain has TRBV6-5 and TRBJ1-3; the D is unclear. V gave up 2 bases and J gave up 4 bases, with 15 bases separating them. CDR3 length equals 16 residues. Germline CDR1 MNHEY, CDR2 SVGAGI. The DNA for the CDR3 is TGTGCCAGCAGTTACAGCCTCGCCACCCCGGGAAACACCATATATTTT. This encodes CASSYSLATPGNTIYF.